Listed below are T cell receptor beta chains from one sample, sequenced in a study of T cell clones after liver transplantation. TCRdb keeps only in-frame clones here, not all; method: immunoSEQ multiplex PCR. Of 75,000 to 85,000 clones listed, approximately 87% are singletons. The source was CD4+ T cells from blood, collected at the 22-month timepoint. These receptors were collected from a human patient who received a liver transplant. Certain T cells may be donor cells from the graft. Each CDR3 is given with its conserved first and last residue. Fields, in order: V gene, clone size, D gene, J gene, CDR3 protein, CDR3 DNA. A D gene is named only where the DNA matches it firmly. Size values are once, few and many counts, or a class for expanded clones, and some rows have none.

V gene: TRBV4-3
clone size: .
D gene: TRBD1
J gene: TRBJ1-2
CDR3 protein: CASSQDEGQQVPNYGYTF
CDR3 DNA: TGCGCCAGCAGCCAAGACGAGGGACAGCAAGTTCCCAACTATGGCTACACCTTC

V gene: TRBV10-3
clone size: .
D gene: .
J gene: TRBJ2-2
CDR3 protein: CASKGENTGELFF
CDR3 DNA: TGTGCCTCAAAGGGGGAGAACACCGGGGAGCTGTTTTTT

V gene: TRBV5-4
clone size: .
D gene: .
J gene: TRBJ1-2
CDR3 protein: CASRTSPLRGANYGYTF
CDR3 DNA: TGTGCCAGCAGGACTTCTCCTCTTCGGGGGGCTAACTATGGCTACACCTTC

V gene: TRBV10-3
clone size: .
D gene: .
J gene: TRBJ1-2
CDR3 protein: CAISDRASAHGYTF
CDR3 DNA: TGTGCCATCAGTGATAGGGCCAGTGCCCATGGCTACACCTTC

V gene: TRBV5-1
clone size: .
D gene: TRBD1
J gene: TRBJ2-7
CDR3 protein: CASSLQGTVNYEQYF
CDR3 DNA: TGCGCCAGCAGCCTCCAAGGGACAGTTAACTACGAGCAGTACTTC

V gene: TRBV5-1
clone size: .
D gene: .
J gene: TRBJ1-2
CDR3 protein: CASSSVREGGYTF
CDR3 DNA: TGCGCCAGCAGCTCCGTAAGGGAGGGCGGCTACACCTTC

V gene: TRBV5-1
clone size: .
D gene: TRBD2
J gene: TRBJ2-1
CDR3 protein: CASSTLAGGSYNEQFF
CDR3 DNA: TGCGCCAGCAGCACTTTAGCGGGAGGGTCTTACAATGAGCAGTTCTTC

V gene: TRBV4-2
clone size: .
D gene: TRBD1
J gene: TRBJ2-2
CDR3 protein: CASSQDRPGGTGELFF
CDR3 DNA: TGTGCCAGCAGCCAAGATCGGCCAGGGGGCACCGGGGAGCTGTTTTTT

V gene: TRBV12-2
clone size: once
D gene: .
J gene: TRBJ1-5
CDR3 protein: CASSPAGRGQPQHF
CDR3 DNA: TGTGCCAGCAGCCCAGCGGGGAGAGGTCAGCCCCAGCATTTT

V gene: TRBV7-2
clone size: .
D gene: TRBD1
J gene: TRBJ2-3
CDR3 protein: CASSGQGPGTQYF
CDR3 DNA: TGTGCCAGCAGCGGACAGGGTCCAGGTACGCAGTATTTT

V gene: TRBV5-4
clone size: .
D gene: .
J gene: TRBJ1-2
CDR3 protein: CASSPGGGYGYTF
CDR3 DNA: TGTGCCAGCAGCCCTGGGGGAGGCTATGGCTACACCTTC

V gene: TRBV5-1
clone size: few
D gene: TRBD2
J gene: TRBJ2-3
CDR3 protein: CASSSGTRTSTDTQYF
CDR3 DNA: TGCGCCAGCAGCTCCGGGACTAGGACGTCCACAGATACGCAGTATTTT

V gene: TRBV13
clone size: once
D gene: .
J gene: TRBJ1-1
CDR3 protein: CASSSLGSFRAEAFF
CDR3 DNA: TGTGCCAGCAGCTCGCTAGGGTCTTTCAGGGCTGAAGCTTTCTTT

V gene: TRBV4-1
clone size: .
D gene: .
J gene: TRBJ2-2
CDR3 protein: CASSQGILRREKNTGELFF
CDR3 DNA: TGCGCCAGCAGCCAAGGAATACTGAGACGGGAAAAGAACACCGGGGAGCTGTTTTTT

V gene: TRBV19
clone size: .
D gene: .
J gene: TRBJ1-4
CDR3 protein: CASSIASSGATNEKLFF
CDR3 DNA: TGTGCCAGTAGTATAGCCTCCTCGGGGGCAACTAATGAAAAACTGTTTTTT

V gene: TRBV27
clone size: once
D gene: TRBD1
J gene: TRBJ2-2
CDR3 protein: CASSLTGGRTGELFF
CDR3 DNA: TGTGCCAGCAGTCTAACAGGGGGCCGAACCGGGGAGCTGTTTTTT

V gene: TRBV6-5
clone size: .
D gene: .
J gene: TRBJ2-7
CDR3 protein: CASSSSQGRSYEQYF
CDR3 DNA: TGTGCCAGCAGTTCCTCACAGGGAAGGTCCTACGAGCAGTACTTC

V gene: TRBV29-1
clone size: .
D gene: TRBD1
J gene: TRBJ1-3
CDR3 protein: CSVRDRGTSGNTIYF
CDR3 DNA: TGCAGCGTTCGGGACAGGGGGACCTCTGGAAACACCATATATTTT

V gene: TRBV30
clone size: .
D gene: .
J gene: TRBJ2-1
CDR3 protein: CAWSVSQTEQFF
CDR3 DNA: TGTGCCTGGAGTGTATCCCAAACTGAGCAGTTCTTC

V gene: TRBV30
clone size: .
D gene: .
J gene: TRBJ1-2
CDR3 protein: CAWGVVQRYTF
CDR3 DNA: TGTGCCTGGGGGGTGGTACAGCGCTACACCTTC

V gene: TRBV6-1
clone size: .
D gene: TRBD1
J gene: TRBJ2-7
CDR3 protein: CASRLQGAANEQYF
CDR3 DNA: TGTGCCAGCAGATTACAGGGGGCTGCGAACGAGCAGTACTTC